This T cell receptor (beta chain) originates from a study of blood T cell repertoires in COVID-19. Across the whole study: The analysed material was cDNA or gDNA that came from T cells, B-cell-depleted T cells, or PBMCs.

Original handling: Reference gene primer amplification gave nucleated cell count estimates. Libraries were prepared by immunoSEQ multiplex PCR; TCRdb keeps only in-frame clonotypes and omits some of them. V and J calls and clone size are those listed in that table; D and trimming were worked out from the DNA. The data hold 65,000 to 90,000 clones, with 88% observed a single time. Trimming left V 2 bases short and J 7 bases short, with 7 bases between. CDR1 SGHRS and CDR2 YFSETQ come from the germline V gene. The CDR3 loop spans 12 amino acids. The sequenced sample consisted of peripheral blood. The rearrangement joins TRBV5-1 to TRBJ2-1, with D tentatively TRBD2 (6 bases). The sequence was collected from a woman aged 80 or over with acute or convalescent COVID-19. In DNA, the CDR3 is TGCGCCAGCAGCTTCGGAGGGAATGAGCAGTTCTTC. Translation: CASSFGGNEQFF. Drawing the rest from reference TRBV5-1 and TRBJ2-1, the complete variable domain is KAGVTQTPRYLIKTRGQQVTLSCSPISGHRSVSWYQQTPGQGLQFLFEYFSETQRNKGNFPGRFSGRQFSNSRSEMNVSTLELGDSALYLCASSFGGNEQFFGPGTRLTVL.